Presented here are 29 T cell receptor beta chains from one specimen sequenced in a study of blood T cell repertoires in COVID-19. Assay used: immunoSEQ multiplex PCR; TCRdb lists only in-frame clones, some missing. The table has 120,000 to 150,000 clones, around 80% seen once; the top ten hold around 10%. Sequencing input: peripheral blood. The receptors stem from a woman of 80 years or more in a cohort sampled during active or convalescent COVID-19.

The chain employs TRBV4-1 and TRBJ1-1; D unclear. With 0 bases removed from V and 2 bases from J, the gap between germline ends came to 4 bases. Germline V gene sequence: CDR1 MGHRA, CDR2 YSYEKL. The CDR3 loop spans 13 amino acids. The CDR3 region is CASSQELNTEAFF. The CDR3 nucleotides read TGCGCCAGCAGCCAAGAACTAAACACTGAAGCTTTCTTT.

This clone occurred once. This chain joins TRBV18 and TRBJ1-5; maybe TRBD1 (6 bases). This CDR3 is built from 14 residues. The germline V gene encodes CDR1 KGHSH and CDR2 LQKENI. V lost 3 bases and J 7 bases, leaving 13 bases between the germline ends. CDR3 sequence (DNA): TGTGCCAGCTCACCGCAGGACAGCTCCCAGCCCCAGCATTTT. Translated: CASSPQDSSQPQHF.

The chain uses TRBV7-2 and TRBJ1-4; 10 bases line up with TRBD1. Germline V gene lookup returns CDR1 SGHTA and CDR2 FQGNSA. The CDR3 is 15 amino acids. The junction had 0 bases not matched to a gene; V was cut back by 1 base and J by 4 bases. CDR3 sequence (DNA): TGTGCCAGCAGCTTAGGGGACAGGGGTAATGAAAAACTGTTTTTT. It translates to CASSLGDRGNEKLFF.

J is TRBJ1-6 and V is TRBV6-2 or TRBV6-3; D is uncertain. In germline, CDR1 is MNHEY, CDR2 SVGEGT. The CDR3 has 15 residues. Trimming removed 0 bases at V and 4 bases at J, with 7 bases between. The CDR3 spells CASSYSRGYNSPLHF. DNA of the CDR3: TGTGCCAGCAGTTACTCGCGGGGATATAATTCACCCCTCCACTTT.

The chain uses TRBV27 and TRBJ1-2; 12 bases match TRBD1. Germline V lookup: CDR1 MNHEY, CDR2 SMNVEV (reference sequence). V was clipped by 6 bases and J by 6 bases; unmatched bases: 5. CDR3 size: 14 residues. Here the CDR3 reads CASSSGQGANGYTF. The CDR3 bases are TGTGCCAGCAGCTCGGGACAGGGGGCGAATGGCTACACCTTC.

The chain employs TRBV7-2 and TRBJ2-1; TRBD2 matches 10 bases. Germline assignment: CDR1 SGHTA and CDR2 FQGNSA. Trimming cost V 8 bases and J 4 bases; bases outside gene matches: 11. CDR3 length: 16 amino acids. CDR3 DNA: TGTGCCAGCCGGACAGCGGGGGGGCCTAGTTACAATGAGCAGTTCTTC. As protein: CASRTAGGPSYNEQFF.

The J gene is TRBJ2-5, the V gene TRBV7-2, with 12 positions matching TRBD2. Per germline, CDR1 SGHTA and CDR2 FQGNSA. Germline trimming cut 3 bases from V and 5 bases from J; bases unmatched to any gene: 4. This CDR3 is built from 15 residues. CDR3 in DNA: TGTGCCAGCAGCTTGCACGGACTAGCGGGGGAGACCCAGTACTTC. Its protein is CASSLHGLAGETQYF.

The gene calls are TRBV5-6 and TRBJ2-7, with 9 bases fitting TRBD1. J gave up 2 bases and V 5 bases, and 14 bases lay outside the gene matches. The CDR3 runs to 17 residues. Per germline, CDR1 SGHDT and CDR2 YYEEEE. Here the CDR3 reads CASRKMEGTGIPYEQYV. CDR3 coding DNA: TGTGCCAGCAGGAAGATGGAGGGGACAGGGATCCCCTACGAGCAGTACGTC.

The gene calls are TRBV19 and TRBJ1-1; D gene ambiguous. The V and J ends lost 7 bases and 1 base respectively, with 7 bases between them. CDR1 is LNHDA, CDR2 SQIVND, per germline (reference sequence). CDR3 length: 12 amino acids. In DNA form, the CDR3 reads TGTGCCAGTAAACAAACGAACACTGAAGCTTTCTTT. Translation: CASKQTNTEAFF.

DNA of the CDR3: TGTGCCAGTTTAGTCCAGGCGGGCACCGGGGAGCTGTTTTTT. This translates into CASLVQAGTGELFF. The chain couples TRBV19 to TRBJ2-2, with D perhaps TRBD2 (5 bases). Germline lookup yields CDR1 LNHDA and CDR2 SQIVND (reference sequence). CDR3 length equals 14 residues. The ends were cut back, 8 bases at V and 4 bases at J, with 14 bases in the middle.

The CDR3 nucleotides read TGTGCCAGCAGCGTCCCGGGGGGCGAAGGCTACACCTTC. Residues: CASSVPGGEGYTF. This rearrangement joins TRBV11-1 to TRBJ1-2; tentative D call: TRBD1 (6 bases). Germline values: CDR1 SGHAT, CDR2 FQDESV (reference sequence). V lost 5 bases to trimming and J lost 8 bases, with 15 bases between them. CDR3 length: 13 residues.

The chain uses TRBV6-5 and TRBJ1-1; TRBD1 might be the D (6 bases). The CDR3 has 15 amino acids. V lost 6 bases and J lost 1, with 15 bases in between. Germline loops: CDR1 MNHEY, CDR2 SVGAGI. Here the CDR3 reads CASRHREQGNTEAFF. CDR3 DNA sequence: TGTGCCAGCAGACACCGGGAACAGGGGAACACTGAAGCTTTCTTT.

V is TRBV3-1 (or the pseudogene TRBV3-2) and J is TRBJ2-5; the D gene is possibly TRBD2 (5 bases). This CDR3 has 14 residues. V gave up 3 bases and J gave up 1 base, with 9 bases separating them. CDR1 and CDR2 (germline): LGHDT, YNNKEL (reference sequence). DNA of the CDR3: TGTGCCAGCAGCCACACAAGCGGCCAAGAGACCCAGTACTTC. It codes for CASSHTSGQETQYF.

This chain uses TRBV30 with TRBJ2-7; D gene ambiguous. Germline V lookup: CDR1 GTSNPN, CDR2 SVGIG (reference sequence). V was cut by 1 base and J by 7 bases, with 8 bases left in between. The CDR3 covers 11 residues. The CDR3 region has the DNA TGTGCCTGGAGTGCCCCGCTAGAGCAGTACTTC. Its protein is CAWSAPLEQYF.

The chain links TRBV15 to TRBJ2-1, with TRBD1 matching 10 bases. This CDR3 is 17 amino acids long. Germline-derived CDR1 and CDR2 are LNHNV and YYDKDF (reference sequence). J gave up 4 bases and V 0 bases, and 6 bases lay outside the gene matches. The CDR3 nucleotides read TGTGCCACCAGCAGAGATCGACAGGGGGCGAAGTACAATGAGCAGTTCTTC. Translating gives CATSRDRQGAKYNEQFF.

The chain carries TRBV6-5 and TRBJ2-1; TRBD2 matches at 12 bases. The V and J ends lost 2 bases and 7 bases, in that order; junction bases with no gene match: 6. CDR3 length equals 16 residues. CDR1 is MNHEY and CDR2 is SVGAGI in the germline V gene. CDR3 in amino acids: CASSYPLAGGPNEQFF. In DNA, the CDR3 is TGTGCCAGCAGTTACCCGCTAGCGGGGGGGCCGAATGAGCAGTTCTTC.

Comment on this clone: The same CDR3 can be traced to other DNA sequences in this sample. This sequence joins TRBV6-2 or TRBV6-3 and TRBJ2-5; the match to TRBD1 covers 7 bases. V shed 0 bases, J shed 2 bases, and the junction held 0 bases outside the gene matches. Germline V gives CDR1 MNHEY, CDR2 SVGEGT. CDR3 length equals 14 residues. The CDR3 DNA reads TGTGCCAGCAGTTACTCGGACAGGCAAGAGACCCAGTACTTC. Its protein product is CASSYSDRQETQYF.

In nucleotides, the CDR3 is TGTGCCAGCAGTTTACTGGGGGCTGACACTGAAGCTTTCTTT. As protein: CASSLLGADTEAFF. V and J are TRBV27 and TRBJ1-1, with a weak D call TRBD1 (6 bases). With 2 bases removed from V and 3 bases from J, the gap between germline ends came to 10 bases. CDR1 and CDR2 from the germline V gene are MNHEY and SMNVEV (reference sequence). This CDR3 has 14 residues.

The chain is built from TRBV29-1 and TRBJ2-5; no firm D call. Germline CDR1 is SQVTM and CDR2 is ANQGSEA. V shed 4 bases and J shed 1 base, with 7 bases lying between them. This CDR3 is 12 amino acids long. The CDR3 DNA sequence: TGCAGCGTTGCTAGGTTCCAAGAGACCCAGTACTTC. This codes for CSVARFQETQYF.

In the case of this clone: The sample holds other DNA sequences that translate to the same CDR3. The chain is built from TRBV19 and TRBJ1-2; D perhaps matches TRBD1 (6 bases). The CDR3 consists of 14 residues. Germline CDR1 reads LNHDA; CDR2 reads SQIVND (reference sequence). V dropped 2 bases and J dropped 4 bases, with 11 bases sitting between them. In DNA, the CDR3 is TGTGCCAGTAGTATAAAGACAGGTACCTATGGCTACACCTTC. This translates into CASSIKTGTYGYTF. Supplemented by reference TRBV19 and TRBJ1-2, the full variable domain reads DGGITQSPKYLFRKEGQNVTLSCEQNLNHDAMYWYRQDPGQGLRLIYYSQIVNDFQKGDIAEGYSVSREKKESFPLTVTSAQKNPTAFYLCASSIKTGTYGYTFGSGTRLTVV.

CDR3 nucleotides: TGTGCCAGCAGCCAACTAGCGGGGGGGCTTGAGACCCAGTACTTC. Translating it yields CASSQLAGGLETQYF. The V gene is TRBV3-1 (or the pseudogene TRBV3-2), the J gene TRBJ2-5; 12 bases are shared with TRBD2. V lost 2 bases to trimming and J lost 5 bases; unmatched junction nucleotides: 3. Germline V CDR1 and CDR2: LGHDT, YNNKEL (reference sequence). There are 15 residues in the CDR3.

Written as DNA, the CDR3 is TGTGCCAGTAGTACCGGGACACCTACAACTAATGAAAAACTGTTTTTT. Translating it yields CASSTGTPTTNEKLFF. The chain joins TRBV19 to TRBJ1-4, with D possibly matching TRBD1 (6 bases). The CDR3 has 16 residues. V was shortened by 4 bases and J by 0 bases, with 12 bases between the two germline ends. Germline V gene data show CDR1 as LNHDA and CDR2 as SQIVND (reference sequence). Drawing the rest from reference TRBV19 and TRBJ1-4, the complete variable domain is DGGITQSPKYLFRKEGQNVTLSCEQNLNHDAMYWYRQDPGQGLRLIYYSQIVNDFQKGDIAEGYSVSREKKESFPLTVTSAQKNPTAFYLCASSTGTPTTNEKLFFGSGTQLSVL.

The chain employs TRBV7-8 and TRBJ1-6; no clear D gene. V lost 3 bases and J lost 0, with 6 bases in between. The CDR3 runs to 15 residues. CDR1 and CDR2 from the germline V gene are SGHVS and FQNEAQ. For the CDR3, the DNA is TGTGCCAGCAGCTTTATGAGCTCCTATAATTCACCCCTCCACTTT. It translates to CASSFMSSYNSPLHF. Together with reference TRBV7-8 and TRBJ1-6, the CDR3 gives the full variable domain: GAGVSQSPRYKVAKRGQDVALRCDPISGHVSLFWYQQALGQGPEFLTYFQNEAQLDKSGLPSDRFFAERPEGSVSTLKIQRTQQEDSAVYLCASSFMSSYNSPLHFGNGTRLTVT.

The chain carries TRBV19 and TRBJ2-2; 9 bases align to TRBD2. This CDR3 contains 16 residues. V trimming: 8 bases; J trimming: 0 bases; junction bases outside the gene matches: 7. The germline V gene has CDR1 LNHDA and CDR2 SQIVND (reference sequence). CDR3: CASSFAGGTNTGELFF. The DNA of the CDR3 is TGTGCCAGTTCCTTTGCGGGGGGGACGAACACCGGGGAGCTGTTTTTT.

The chain recombines TRBV18 with TRBJ2-1, with 9 positions matching TRBD2. The germline CDR1 and CDR2 sequences are KGHSH and LQKENI. V lost 0 bases and J lost 7; bases outside the gene matches: 7. The CDR3 runs to 16 residues. The CDR3 spells CASSPPVRGGVNEQFF. The CDR3 DNA follows: TGTGCCAGCTCACCACCTGTCCGCGGGGGGGTGAATGAGCAGTTCTTC. Drawing the rest from reference TRBV18 and TRBJ2-1, the complete variable domain is NAGVMQNPRHLVRRRGQEARLRCSPMKGHSHVYWYRQLPEEGLKFMVYLQKENIIDESGMPKERFSAEFPKEGPSILRIQQVVRGDSAAYFCASSPPVRGGVNEQFFGPGTRLTVL.

V usage is TRBV28 and J usage is TRBJ2-7; tentative D call: TRBD1 (6 bases). CDR3 length equals 13 residues. V lost 6 bases, J lost 3 bases, and 12 bases lay in between. CDR1 is MDHEN, CDR2 SYDVKM, per germline. CDR3: CASRQGSFYEQYV. In DNA, the CDR3 is TGTGCCAGCAGACAGGGTAGCTTCTACGAGCAGTACGTC.

The count of this clone is one. The chain combines TRBV15 with TRBJ2-7; 7 nucleotides line up with TRBD1. Trimming took 2 bases from V and 5 from J; bases not matched to a gene: 6. Germline V CDR1 and CDR2: LNHNV, YYDKDF (reference sequence). This CDR3 is built from 14 residues. The CDR3 here is CATSRRQGTHEQYF. The CDR3 DNA follows: TGTGCCACCAGCAGAAGACAGGGTACCCACGAGCAGTACTTC.

The chain recombines TRBV6-1 with TRBJ1-5; tentatively, D is TRBD1 (6 bases). V was pared by 3 bases and J by 2 bases, with 20 bases between. Germline CDR1 MNHNS, CDR2 SASEGT. There are 18 residues in the CDR3. CDR3 DNA sequence: TGTGCCAGCAGTGATATGACAGGTACTCCTAGGGGCAATCAGCCCCAGCATTTT. Its protein product is CASSDMTGTPRGNQPQHF.

CDR3 amino acids: CASSLDRAGANVLTF. In nucleotides, the CDR3 is TGTGCCAGCAGTCTCGACAGGGCTGGGGCCAACGTCCTGACTTTC. This chain connects TRBV6-5 to TRBJ2-6, with 7 bases matching TRBD1. With 5 bases clipped from V and 2 bases from J, the junction kept 3 bases outside the gene matches. The germline CDR1 and CDR2 sequences are MNHEY and SVGAGI. The CDR3 length is 15 residues.